This passage covers 20 T cell receptor beta chains from one sample sequenced in a study of type 1 regulatory T cells. Study-level points and caveats: Compared with non-type 1 regulatory T cells, type 1 regulatory T cells showed a more restricted TCR repertoire.

TCRdb ran MiXCR on the reads and lists one entry per CDR3 protein. Among 60,000 to 75,000 distinct CDR3 sequences listed, 20% to 25% were seen once. What these receptors recognize is not known. Sample: cultured type 1 regulatory T (Tr1) cells, either the whole culture or a sorted fraction (not recorded which). Receptors originate from a human donor in good health.

This clonotype was seen a handful of times. This chain joins TRBV12-3 or TRBV12-4 and TRBJ2-3; 11 nucleotides line up with TRBD2. V dropped 3 bases and J dropped 6; count of bases not matched to a gene: 17. CDR3 length: 19 residues. The CDR3 here is CASSFLTLTSGTSRDTQYF. Here the CDR3 DNA reads TGTGCCAGCAGTTTTCTGACGCTGACTAGCGGGACTTCAAGGGATACGCAGTATTTT.

This clonotype was counted only a few times. The chain combines TRBV7-2 with TRBJ2-5; tentatively, D is TRBD2 (5 bases). Trimming took 5 bases from V and 1 from J, leaving 14 bases between them. From germline, CDR1 is SGHTA and CDR2 FQGNSA. The CDR3 has 15 residues. In nucleotides, the CDR3 is TGTGCCAGCAGCGTCGGCGGGCAGGCCCAAGAGACCCAGTACTTC. Its translation is CASSVGGQAQETQYF.

This clonotype was counted a few times. This sequence joins TRBV10-3 and TRBJ1-2, with D possibly being TRBD1 (5 bases). This CDR3 is 14 amino acids long. The V and J ends lost 0 bases and 2 bases respectively, with 7 bases between them. CDR1 is ENHRY, CDR2 SYGVKD, per germline. The CDR3 nucleotides are TGTGCCATCAGTGAGTCGCGGGGGAACTATGGCTACACCTTC. Translation: CAISESRGNYGYTF.

This clonotype has only a few counts. This sequence joins TRBV12-3 or TRBV12-4 and TRBJ2-7; D might be TRBD2 (7 bases). With 3 bases removed from V and 5 bases from J, the gap between germline ends came to 14 bases. The CDR3 is 14 residues long. This chain's CDR3 is CASSFGGPGDEQYF. The CDR3 DNA reads TGTGCCAGCAGTTTCGGGGGGCCAGGCGACGAGCAGTACTTC.

This clonotype was counted a few times. This sequence joins TRBV27 and TRBJ2-2; no clear D gene. This CDR3 comprises 15 residues. Germline CDR1 reads MNHEY; CDR2 reads SMNVEV (reference sequence). The V gene lost 3 bases and the J gene lost 0 bases, with 8 bases spanning the gap. CDR3 amino acids: CASSFTTPNTGELFF. CDR3 DNA: TGTGCCAGCAGTTTTACCACCCCGAACACCGGGGAGCTGTTTTTT.

CDR3 in DNA: TGTGCCAGCAGCTCAAGTACGGGGTCTAAAGCGCGCTACACCTTC. Protein: CASSSSTGSKARYTF. The chain is built from TRBV7-7 and TRBJ1-2; D is unresolved. The V gene's germline CDR1 is SSHAT and CDR2 FNYEAQ (reference sequence). V was trimmed by 4 bases and J by 9 bases, leaving 21 bases between them. The CDR3 has 15 amino acids. Full variable domain (rest looked up from reference TRBV7-7 and TRBJ1-2): GAGVSQSPRYKVTKRGQDVTLRCDPISSHATLYWYQQALGQGPEFLTYFNYEAQPDKSGLPSDRFSAERPEGSISTLTIQRTEQRDSAMYRCASSSSTGSKARYTFGSGTRLTVV.

This clonotype turned up a few times. V gene TRBV27 combines with J gene TRBJ2-5, with D hard to call. The CDR3 contains 13 residues. Germline CDR1 MNHEY, CDR2 SMNVEV (reference sequence). With 2 bases removed from V and 5 bases from J, the gap between germline ends came to 9 bases. CDR3 DNA: TGTGCCAGCAGTTTAAAGCCGCCGGAGACCCAGTACTTC. The encoded protein is CASSLKPPETQYF.

Remarks on this clonotype: At one boundary the junction diverges from the germline segment, which might be a read error. V gene TRBV9 combines with J gene TRBJ2-7; 9 positions agree with TRBD2. The CDR3 spans 15 residues. Germline assignment: CDR1 SGDLS and CDR2 YYNGEE. The CDR3 nucleotides are TGTGTCAGCAGCGTAGGGCTAGCGGGATCCTACGAGCAGTACTTC. Translation gives CVSSVGLAGSYEQYF.

This clonotype has more than one count but fewer than ten. The chain joins TRBV5-1 to TRBJ1-2; unclear D gene. This CDR3 is 14 amino acids long. The ends were cut back, 0 bases at V and 8 bases at J, with 14 bases in the middle. Germline V gives CDR1 SGHRS, CDR2 YFSETQ. The chain's CDR3 is CASSLADGSLGYTF. Here the CDR3 DNA reads TGCGCCAGCAGCTTGGCCGATGGGTCCCTCGGCTACACCTTC.

This clonotype was detected a few times. This chain joins TRBV12-3 or TRBV12-4 and TRBJ2-7; 10 nucleotides match TRBD2. The CDR3 consists of 13 residues. V dropped 7 bases and J dropped 6; count of bases not matched to a gene: 6. The CDR3 loop is CASKAGTSVEQYF. CDR3 coding DNA: TGTGCCAGCAAAGCAGGGACTAGCGTCGAGCAGTACTTC.

This clonotype was counted between two and nine times. This chain connects TRBV12-3 or TRBV12-4 to TRBJ2-2; 10 bases map to TRBD2. V trimming: 3 bases; J trimming: 4 bases; junction bases outside the gene matches: 5. The CDR3 is 16 amino acids. CDR3 DNA sequence: TGTGCCAGCAGTTTGAGGCTAGCGGGAGCCACCGGGGAGCTGTTTTTT. It yields the protein CASSLRLAGATGELFF.

This clonotype is deemed medium-sized (0.01 to 0.1%). The rearrangement links TRBV5-1 to TRBJ2-5, with 9 positions matching TRBD1. This CDR3 comprises 16 residues. V gave up 4 bases and J gave up 5 bases; unmatched junction bases: 12. Germline CDR1 is SGHRS and CDR2 is YFSETQ. CDR3 region: CASSQSGTGLLETQYF. The CDR3 coding sequence is TGCGCCAGCAGCCAATCCGGGACAGGGCTTTTGGAGACCCAGTACTTC.

There are a few counts of this clonotype. The V and J genes are TRBV5-1 and TRBJ2-7; D might be TRBD1 (8 bases). V lost 3 bases and J lost 5, with 18 bases in between. Germline-derived CDR1 and CDR2 are SGHRS and YFSETQ. CDR3 length: 15 amino acids. The CDR3, as DNA: TGCGCCAGCAGCTCGGGGGGACAGGAGGGAAACGAGCAGTACTTC. It codes for CASSSGGQEGNEQYF.

This clonotype was counted ten times or more. The chain joins TRBV5-1 to TRBJ2-5; 8 bases agree with TRBD1. Per the germline V gene, CDR1 is SGHRS and CDR2 is YFSETQ. Trimming removed 4 bases from V and 4 bases from J; junction bases left unmatched: 6. The CDR3 consists of 14 residues. DNA of the CDR3: TGCGCCAGCAGCGGAGGACAGGGAGGAGAGACCCAGTACTTC. This gives the protein CASSGGQGGETQYF.

The CDR3 region has the DNA TGTGCCAGCCGTAAGGTTAGCGGCCCCTACGAGCAGTACTTC. Protein sequence: CASRKVSGPYEQYF. The chain combines TRBV27 with TRBJ2-7; weak D call: TRBD2 (6 bases). The germline V and J ends were trimmed by 8 bases and 2 bases, with 16 bases remaining between them. The CDR3 is 14 residues long. In germline, CDR1 is MNHEY, CDR2 SMNVEV (reference sequence).

This chain joins TRBV11-2 and TRBJ2-1; 8 bases match TRBD1. The germline V gene has CDR1 SGHAT and CDR2 FQNNGV. V was pared by 1 base and J by 4 bases, with 9 bases of the junction left unmatched. This CDR3 comprises 17 residues. The CDR3 reads CASSLGIRDRSYNEQFF. In DNA, the CDR3 is TGTGCCAGCAGCTTAGGAATACGGGACAGGTCATACAATGAGCAGTTCTTC.

The J gene is TRBJ1-1, the V gene TRBV12-3 or TRBV12-4; D gene unclear. CDR3 length equals 11 residues. The V end lost 8 bases, the J end lost 4 bases, and 8 bases lay between the germline ends. The CDR3 nucleotides read TGTGCCAGCGCCTTCACCACTGAAGCTTTCTTT. This sequence encodes CASAFTTEAFF.

The V and J genes are TRBV12-3 or TRBV12-4 and TRBJ1-4, with 7 bases matching TRBD1. Trimming cost V 4 bases and J 3 bases; bases outside gene matches: 5. The CDR3 runs 15 residues. CDR3 nucleotides: TGTGCCAGCAGTTACCTTGGGACAGCTAATGAAAAACTGTTTTTT. This encodes CASSYLGTANEKLFF.

Only a few counts were recorded for this clonotype. This chain connects TRBV5-1 to TRBJ2-7; the D is unclear. Trimming left V 1 base short and J 7 bases short, with 12 bases between. Germline CDR1 and CDR2: SGHRS and YFSETQ. The CDR3 has 13 residues. CDR3: CASSLLTQGEQYF. In DNA, the CDR3 is TGCGCCAGCAGCTTGTTGACCCAAGGGGAGCAGTACTTC.

This clonotype was seen only a few times. Mismatch with germline at one junction end may stem from a read error. The gene calls are TRBV12-3 or TRBV12-4 and TRBJ2-1, with 9 bases aligning to TRBD2. This CDR3 has 15 amino acids. CDR3 residues: CASSLAGVPYNEQFF. The CDR3 DNA reads as TGTGCCAGCAGCTTAGCGGGAGTCCCCTACAATGAGCAGTTCTTC.